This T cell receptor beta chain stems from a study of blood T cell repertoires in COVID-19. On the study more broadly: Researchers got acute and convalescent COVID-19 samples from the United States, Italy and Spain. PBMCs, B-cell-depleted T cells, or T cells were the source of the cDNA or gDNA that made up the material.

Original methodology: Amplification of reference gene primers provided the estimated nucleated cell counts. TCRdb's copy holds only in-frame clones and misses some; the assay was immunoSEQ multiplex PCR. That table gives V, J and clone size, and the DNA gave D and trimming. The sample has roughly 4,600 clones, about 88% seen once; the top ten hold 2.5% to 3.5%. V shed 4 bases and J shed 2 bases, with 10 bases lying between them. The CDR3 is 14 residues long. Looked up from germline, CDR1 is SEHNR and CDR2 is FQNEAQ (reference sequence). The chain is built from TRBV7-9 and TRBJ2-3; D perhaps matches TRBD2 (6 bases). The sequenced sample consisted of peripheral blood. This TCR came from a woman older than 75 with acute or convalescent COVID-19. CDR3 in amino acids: CASSWTTNTDTQYF. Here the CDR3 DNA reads TGTGCCAGCAGCTGGACTACAAACACAGATACGCAGTATTTT.